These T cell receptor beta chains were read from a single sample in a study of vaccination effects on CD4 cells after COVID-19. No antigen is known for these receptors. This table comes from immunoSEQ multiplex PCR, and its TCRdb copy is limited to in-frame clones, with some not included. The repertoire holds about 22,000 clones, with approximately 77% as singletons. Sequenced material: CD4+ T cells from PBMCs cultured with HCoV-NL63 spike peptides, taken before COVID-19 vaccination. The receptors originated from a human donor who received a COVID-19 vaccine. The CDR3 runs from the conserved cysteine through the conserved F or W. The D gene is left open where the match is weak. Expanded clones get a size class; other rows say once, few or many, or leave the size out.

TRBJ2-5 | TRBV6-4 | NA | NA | CASSAQAGGQETQYF | TGTGCCAGCAGTGCACAAGCTGGCGGGCAAGAGACCCAGTACTTC
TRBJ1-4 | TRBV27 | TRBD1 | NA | CASRGQGRNEKLFF | TGTGCCAGCAGAGGACAGGGTCGAAATGAAAAACTGTTTTTT
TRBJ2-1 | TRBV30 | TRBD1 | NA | CAWSPPDRDGNEQFF | TGTGCCTGGAGTCCCCCGGACAGGGATGGCAATGAGCAGTTCTTC
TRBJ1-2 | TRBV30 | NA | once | CAWSVQARYGYTF | TGTGCCTGGAGTGTGCAGGCGAGGTATGGCTACACCTTC
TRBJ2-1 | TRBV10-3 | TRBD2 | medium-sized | CASTPGLEAYNEQFF | TGTGCCAGTACGCCGGGACTAGAGGCCTACAATGAGCAGTTCTTC
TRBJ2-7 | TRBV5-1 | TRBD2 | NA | CASSYGLAGTYEQYF | TGCGCCAGCAGTTACGGACTAGCGGGGACCTACGAGCAGTACTTC
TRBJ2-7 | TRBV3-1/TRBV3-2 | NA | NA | CASSNGGAPHYEQYF | TGTGCCAGCAGCAATGGGGGGGCACCGCACTACGAGCAGTACTTC
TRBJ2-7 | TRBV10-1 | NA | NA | CASSERTPGFGEQYF | TGCGCCAGCAGTGAGCGCACTCCAGGGTTCGGCGAGCAGTACTTC
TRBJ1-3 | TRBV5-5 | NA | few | CASSLGRGNTIYF | TGTGCCAGCAGCTTGGGAAGGGGAAACACCATATATTTT
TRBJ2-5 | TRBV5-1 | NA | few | CASSRDSNQETQYF | TGCGCCAGCAGTCGAGACTCAAACCAAGAGACCCAGTACTTC
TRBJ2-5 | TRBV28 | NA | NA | CASSSLGGGQETQYF | TGTGCCAGCAGTTCTTTGGGGGGCGGACAAGAGACCCAGTACTTC
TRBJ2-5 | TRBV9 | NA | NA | CASSVDSGRGETQYF | TGTGCCAGCAGCGTAGATTCGGGGCGCGGGGAGACCCAGTACTTC
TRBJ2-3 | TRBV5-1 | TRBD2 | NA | CASSPGLAGVVSDTQYF | TGCGCCAGCAGCCCGGGACTAGCGGGAGTGGTATCAGATACGCAGTATTTT
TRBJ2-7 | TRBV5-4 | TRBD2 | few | CAIGLDSYEQYF | TGTGCCATCGGACTAGATTCTTACGAGCAGTACTTC
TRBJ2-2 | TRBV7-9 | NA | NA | CASSVETGELFF | TGTGCCAGCAGCGTAGAAACCGGGGAGCTGTTTTTT
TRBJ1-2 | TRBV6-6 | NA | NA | CASSYEGGLGYGYTF | TGTGCCAGCAGTTACGAAGGGGGTTTAGGCTATGGCTACACCTTC
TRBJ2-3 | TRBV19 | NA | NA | CASSIRSGSASTDTQYF | TGTGCCAGTAGTATTAGGAGCGGGTCCGCTAGCACAGATACGCAGTATTTT
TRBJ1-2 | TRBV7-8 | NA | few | CASSFRPRNYGYTF | TGTGCCAGCAGCTTCCGCCCGAGAAACTATGGCTACACCTTC
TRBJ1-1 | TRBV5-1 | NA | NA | CASSHPQANTEAFF | TGCGCCAGCAGCCACCCCCAGGCAAACACTGAAGCTTTCTTT
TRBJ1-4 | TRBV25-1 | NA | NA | CASSEWGEKLFF | TGTGCCAGCAGTGAATGGGGAGAAAAACTGTTTTTT
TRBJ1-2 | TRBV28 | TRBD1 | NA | CASSSKPGTGSYETYGYTF | TGTGCCAGCAGCTCCAAGCCCGGGACAGGGTCATACGAGACCTATGGCTACACCTTC
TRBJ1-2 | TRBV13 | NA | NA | CASSLTNYGYTF | TGTGCCAGCAGCTTAACTAACTATGGCTACACCTTC
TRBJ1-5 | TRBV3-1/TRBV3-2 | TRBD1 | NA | CASSQGGTGDQPQHF | TGTGCCAGCAGCCAAGGTGGGACAGGGGATCAGCCCCAGCATTTT
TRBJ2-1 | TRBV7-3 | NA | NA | CASSLTGRVNEQFF | TGTGCCAGCAGCTTAACAGGGCGTGTCAATGAGCAGTTCTTC
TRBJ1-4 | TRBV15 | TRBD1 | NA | CATSNERDSPARATNEKLFF | TGTGCCACCAGCAACGAACGGGACAGTCCCGCCCGGGCAACTAATGAAAAACTGTTTTTT
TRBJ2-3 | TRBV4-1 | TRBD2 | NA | CASSPKTQGLVGGDTQYF | TGCGCCAGCAGCCCTAAAACCCAGGGACTAGTAGGTGGAGATACGCAGTATTTT
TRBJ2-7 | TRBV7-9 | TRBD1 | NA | CASSPGQETSYEQYF | TGTGCCAGCAGCCCGGGACAGGAGACCTCCTACGAGCAGTACTTC
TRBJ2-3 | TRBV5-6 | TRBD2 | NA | CASSLASRGGTVTQYF | TGTGCCAGCAGCTTGGCCTCGCGGGGGGGCACGGTGACGCAGTATTTT